The 25 T cell receptor beta chains in this list originate from one sample, sequenced in a study of post-analysis software for immune sequencing data. Overall study findings and caveats: Five or six TRBV segments, TRBV5-6, TRBV5-1 and TRBV20-1 among them, were found more frequent in patients than controls.

Unique molecular identifiers tagged the TCR beta cDNA libraries. TCRdb independently ran MiXCR on the PCR reads; one entry per CDR3 protein. The sample includes 750,000 to 950,000 distinct CDR3 sequences, approximately 44% of them seen just once. The antigens these receptors bind are not known. Sequencing was carried out using blood. These receptor sequences come from a girl between 5 and 17 years old with multiple sclerosis.

Notes on this clonotype: The junction differs from germline at one of its ends, possibly a read error. The J gene is TRBJ2-7, the V gene TRBV6-1; no definite D call. The CDR3 has 13 amino acids. CDR1 MNHNS and CDR2 SASEGT come from the germline V gene. DNA of the CDR3: TGTGCCAGCAGTGAAGGCGAGACCTACGTGCAGTACTTC. This gives the protein CASSEGETYVQYF.

The J gene is TRBJ1-2, the V gene TRBV20-1; maybe TRBD1 (5 bases). CDR1 and CDR2 from the germline V gene are DFQATT and SNEGSKA (reference sequence). CDR3 length: 12 amino acids. Trimming stripped 3 bases from V and 8 bases from J, with 13 bases between. DNA of the CDR3: TGCAGTGCTAGCGGCTCCAGGGACGGCTACACCTTC. This encodes CSASGSRDGYTF.

In its sample, this clonotype was seen a few times. V is TRBV6-1 and J is TRBJ1-5, with D uncertain. Germline-derived CDR1 and CDR2 are MNHNS and SASEGT. V lost 7 bases, J lost 0 bases, and 7 bases lay in between. This CDR3 contains 13 residues. The DNA for the CDR3 is TGTGCCAGCACTTTTTATAGCAATCAGCCCCAGCATTTT. Protein product: CASTFYSNQPQHF.

V gene TRBV4-2 combines with J gene TRBJ2-7; D is unclear. Germline loops: CDR1 LGHNA, CDR2 YNFKEQ. The CDR3 runs to 16 residues. V was clipped by 2 bases and J by 4 bases, with 18 bases between them. For the CDR3, the DNA is TGTGCCAGCAGCCAAAACCCTCTGGGTCTAGTGTACGAGCAGTACTTC. This translates into CASSQNPLGLVYEQYF.

The rearrangement uses TRBV5-1 and TRBJ1-4, with unresolved D. V gave up 1 base and J gave up 8 bases, with 15 bases separating them. This CDR3 spans 15 amino acids. From germline, CDR1 is SGHRS and CDR2 YFSETQ. The CDR3 spells CASSLSRPGEEKLFF. DNA for the CDR3: TGCGCCAGCAGCTTGAGTCGGCCCGGGGAAGAAAAACTGTTTTTT.

This chain connects TRBV29-1 to TRBJ2-1; D could derive from TRBD1 or TRBD2 (5 bases each). Trimming pared 2 bases from V and 8 bases from J, leaving 7 bases between. Germline V gives CDR1 SQVTM, CDR2 ANQGSEA. The CDR3 consists of 11 residues. CDR3 DNA: TGCAGCGTTGAACGGGGCGATGAGCAGTTCTTC. Translating it yields CSVERGDEQFF.

This clonotype was seen more than once but under ten times. This chain links TRBV15 with TRBJ2-1; no reliable D call. Germline CDR1 and CDR2: LNHNV and YYDKDF (reference sequence). The V and J ends lost 4 bases and 0 bases respectively, with 1 base between them. This CDR3 is 12 amino acids long. The CDR3 loop is CATSTSYNEQFF. The DNA for the CDR3 is TGTGCCACCAGCACCTCCTACAATGAGCAGTTCTTC.

This clonotype has ten or more counts. The rearrangement joins TRBV7-9 to TRBJ2-1; the match to TRBD2 covers 9 bases. The CDR3 consists of 15 residues. The V gene's germline CDR1 is SEHNR and CDR2 FQNEAQ (reference sequence). V shed 5 bases and J 5 bases; nucleotides not matched to a gene: 7. The CDR3 is CASSPRLAENNEQFF. The CDR3 region has the DNA TGTGCCAGCAGCCCAAGACTAGCGGAAAACAATGAGCAGTTCTTC.

In this sample, this clonotype turned up a few times. The rearrangement joins TRBV20-1 to TRBJ2-3; D call uncertain. Trimming pared 2 bases from V and 0 bases from J, leaving 18 bases between. This CDR3 spans 17 amino acids. CDR1 and CDR2 from the germline V gene are DFQATT and SNEGSKA (reference sequence). The CDR3 loop reads CSARFLRMSFSTDTQYF. The CDR3 DNA is TGCAGTGCTAGATTTCTCCGGATGTCCTTTAGCACAGATACGCAGTATTTT.

This chain uses TRBV6-2 or TRBV6-3 with TRBJ2-5, with 11 positions matching TRBD2. Germline loops: CDR1 MNHEY, CDR2 SVGEGT. The V gene end was trimmed by 0 bases and the J gene end by 4 bases; junction bases not matched to a gene: 16. CDR3 size: 20 residues. The CDR3 DNA follows: TGTGCCAGCAGTTACTCAACCCTTGAACTAGCGGGAGACTCAGGAGAGACCCAGTACTTC. This translates into CASSYSTLELAGDSGETQYF.

The rearrangement uses TRBV20-1 and TRBJ1-2; D is ambiguous. Germline-derived CDR1 and CDR2 are DFQATT and SNEGSKA (reference sequence). The CDR3 consists of 11 residues. V dropped 4 bases and J dropped 6 bases, with 9 bases sitting between them. The chain's CDR3 is CSANRVDGYTF. The CDR3 DNA sequence: TGCAGTGCTAATAGGGTGGATGGCTACACCTTC.

This clonotype was counted only a few times. J is TRBJ1-2 and V is TRBV2; no clear D gene. This CDR3 has 12 residues. CDR1 is SNHLY, CDR2 FYNNEI, per germline. Trimming cost V 9 bases and J 8 bases, with 16 bases left between them. Written as DNA, the CDR3 is TGTGCCAGGCCGACGGAGCCTAACGGCTACACCTTC. Residues: CARPTEPNGYTF.

CDR3 in amino acids: CAILGSLGADGYTF. In DNA form, the CDR3 reads TGTGCCATCCTTGGTAGCCTCGGGGCGGATGGCTACACCTTC. The chain has TRBV10-3 and TRBJ1-2; a weak D match, TRBD1 (5 bases). The CDR3 is 14 residues long. V lost 8 bases and J lost 6, with 19 bases in between. Germline-derived CDR1 and CDR2 are ENHRY and SYGVKD.

This chain links TRBV20-1 with TRBJ2-3, with TRBD2 as a possible D gene (6 bases). Germline values: CDR1 DFQATT, CDR2 SNEGSKA (reference sequence). Deletions cut 6 bases from V and 7 bases from J, with 14 bases between. The CDR3 consists of 12 residues. This chain's CDR3 is CSAITSFYTQYF. The CDR3 DNA reads as TGCAGTGCGATCACTAGCTTCTATACGCAGTATTTT.

The rearrangement joins TRBV6-1 to TRBJ2-5, with unresolved D. Trimming removed 7 bases from V and 5 bases from J, with 8 bases in between. The CDR3 runs 11 residues. CDR1 and CDR2 from the germline V gene are MNHNS and SASEGT. DNA of the CDR3: TGTGCCAGCACCACTCTGGAGACCCAGTACTTC. Translation: CASTTLETQYF.

The chain joins TRBV29-1 to TRBJ2-5; no clear D gene. The J call is uncertain, as TRBJ2-7 better fits the DNA end. The germline gives CDR1 SQVTM, CDR2 ANQGSEA. This CDR3 contains 13 residues. Here the CDR3 reads CSVETRGKYEQYF. CDR3 DNA sequence: TGCAGCGTTGAAACGCGTGGGAAGTACGAGCAGTACTTC.

This chain joins TRBV2 and TRBJ1-6, with D possibly TRBD1 on 5 matching bases. The germline gives CDR1 SNHLY, CDR2 FYNNEI. V dropped 6 bases and J dropped 2 bases, with 17 bases sitting between them. The CDR3 contains 17 residues. The CDR3 DNA sequence: TGTGCCAGCAGGCGGGACTCTTTCGGGACCTATAATTCACCCCTCCACTTT. Its translation is CASRRDSFGTYNSPLHF.

The chain recombines TRBV27 with TRBJ2-7; 11 nucleotides line up with TRBD2. The CDR3 has 15 residues. V was pared by 5 bases and J by 5 bases, with 8 bases of the junction left unmatched. Germline loops: CDR1 MNHEY, CDR2 SMNVEV (reference sequence). The CDR3 coding sequence is TGTGCCAGCAGTCCGAATAGCGGGAGGGCCCACGAGCAGTACTTC. Encoded protein: CASSPNSGRAHEQYF.

The gene calls are TRBV7-9 and TRBJ1-1, with D hard to call. Trimming removed 2 bases from V and 5 bases from J, with 0 bases in between. Germline V CDR1 and CDR2: SEHNR, FQNEAQ (reference sequence). The CDR3 extends over 10 amino acids. CDR3 bases: TGTGCCAGCAGCTTAACTGAAGCTTTCTTT. Amino acid sequence: CASSLTEAFF. Complete variable domain (other parts from reference TRBV7-9 and TRBJ1-1): DTGVSQNPRHKITKRGQNVTFRCDPISEHNRLYWYRQTLGQGPEFLTYFQNEAQLEKSRLLSDRFSAERPKGSFSTLEIQRTEQGDSAMYLCASSLTEAFFGQGTRLTVV.

V gene TRBV7-2 combines with J gene TRBJ1-4; D is undetermined. The CDR3 has 14 amino acids. Germline V gives CDR1 SGHTA, CDR2 FQGNSA. V shed 0 bases and J shed 5 bases, with 7 bases lying between them. CDR3: CASSLASGNEKLFF. The DNA of the CDR3 is TGTGCCAGCAGCTTAGCATCAGGCAATGAAAAACTGTTTTTT.

This chain links TRBV9 with TRBJ2-6; possible D gene TRBD1, 5 bases. The CDR3 is 15 amino acids. Trimming took off 6 bases at V and 0 bases at J, with 10 bases between the two ends. Looked up from germline, CDR1 is SGDLS and CDR2 is YYNGEE. The CDR3 DNA sequence: TGTGCCAGCAAAAAGACAGCCTCTGGGGCCAACGTCCTGACTTTC. Translated: CASKKTASGANVLTF.

This clonotype was seen repeatedly, ten times or more. The chain has TRBV5-1 and TRBJ2-3, with D maybe TRBD1 (7 bases). The CDR3 is 15 residues long. From germline, CDR1 is SGHRS and CDR2 YFSETQ. V was clipped by 4 bases and J by 1 base, with 13 bases between them. DNA for the CDR3: TGCGCCAGCAGCCTCAGGGGGGTCGGCACAGATACGCAGTATTTT. It encodes CASSLRGVGTDTQYF.

V gene TRBV5-6 combines with J gene TRBJ1-5; D is unclear. This CDR3 spans 13 amino acids. V was pared by 2 bases and J by 6 bases, with 9 bases between. Germline V lookup: CDR1 SGHDT, CDR2 YYEEEE. CDR3 residues: CASSFGQSQPQHF. The DNA for the CDR3 is TGTGCCAGCAGCTTTGGGCAGTCTCAGCCCCAGCATTTT.

The sample holds a few counts of this clonotype. The chain carries TRBV20-1 and TRBJ2-3, with a possible D match to TRBD2 (7 bases). In germline, CDR1 is DFQATT, CDR2 SNEGSKA (reference sequence). This CDR3 is built from 15 residues. Trimming took off 8 bases at V and 4 bases at J, with 22 bases between the two ends. The CDR3: CSPTGGGSSADTQYF. As DNA, the CDR3 is TGCAGTCCCACTGGGGGCGGGAGTTCGGCAGATACGCAGTATTTT.

This clonotype came up a few times. The chain is built from TRBV20-1 and TRBJ2-5; D not certain. Germline V gene data show CDR1 as DFQATT and CDR2 as SNEGSKA (reference sequence). V lost 1 base and J lost 5, with 11 bases in between. CDR3 length: 13 residues. CDR3 loop: CSARAWVSETQYF. The DNA of the CDR3 is TGCAGTGCTAGAGCATGGGTTTCGGAGACCCAGTACTTC.